This T cell receptor (beta chain) stems from a study of T cell responses to AZD1222 COVID-19 vaccine. The table came from immunoSEQ multiplex PCR; TCRdb's copy has only in-frame clones and leaves some out. The data contain around 150,000 clones, approximately 85% of them singletons. The CDR3 covers 18 residues. Trimming shortened V by 4 bases and J by 7 bases, and 26 bases separated the two germline ends. From germline, CDR1 is MNHEY and CDR2 SVGEGT. The V and J genes are TRBV6-2 or TRBV6-3 and TRBJ2-1; D is perhaps TRBD1 (6 bases). The material sequenced was peripheral blood, taken 28 days after the second dose of the MenACWY control vaccine. The clonotype was recovered from an adult who received the MenACWY meningococcal vaccine as a control. The DNA of the CDR3 is TGTGCCAGCAGTTTACTCGGACCCTCTGCGTCGCAGGGGAATGAGCAGTTCTTC. As protein: CASSLLGPSASQGNEQFF.